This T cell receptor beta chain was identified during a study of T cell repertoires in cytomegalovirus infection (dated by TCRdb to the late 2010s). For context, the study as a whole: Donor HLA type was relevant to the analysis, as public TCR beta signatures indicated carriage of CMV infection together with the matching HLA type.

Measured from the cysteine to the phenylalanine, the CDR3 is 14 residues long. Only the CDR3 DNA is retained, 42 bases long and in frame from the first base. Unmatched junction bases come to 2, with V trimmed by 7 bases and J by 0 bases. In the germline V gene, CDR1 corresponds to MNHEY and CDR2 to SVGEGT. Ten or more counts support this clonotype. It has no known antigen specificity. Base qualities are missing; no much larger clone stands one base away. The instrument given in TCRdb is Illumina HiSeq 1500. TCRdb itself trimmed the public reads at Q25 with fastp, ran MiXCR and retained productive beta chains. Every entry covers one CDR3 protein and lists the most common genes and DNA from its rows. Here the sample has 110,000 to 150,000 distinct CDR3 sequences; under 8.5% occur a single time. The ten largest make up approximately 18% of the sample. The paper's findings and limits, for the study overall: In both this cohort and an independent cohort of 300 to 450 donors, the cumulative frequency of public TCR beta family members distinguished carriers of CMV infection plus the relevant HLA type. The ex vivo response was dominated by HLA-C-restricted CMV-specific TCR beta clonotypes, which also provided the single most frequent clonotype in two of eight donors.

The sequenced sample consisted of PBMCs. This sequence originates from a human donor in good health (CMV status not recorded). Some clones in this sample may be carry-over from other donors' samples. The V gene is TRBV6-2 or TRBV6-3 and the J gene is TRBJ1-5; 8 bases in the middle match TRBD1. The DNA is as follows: TGTGCCAGCACCGACAGGGGTAGCAATCAGCCCCAGCATTTT. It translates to CASTDRGSNQPQHF.